This T cell receptor (beta chain) was recovered during a study of blood T cell repertoires in COVID-19. In the study overall: From the United States, Italy and Spain came samples of acute and convalescent COVID-19. T cells, B-cell-depleted T cells, or PBMCs provided the cDNA or gDNA that served as material.

Study processing details: Estimation of nucleated cell counts relied on the amplification of reference gene primers. The method was immunoSEQ multiplex PCR; TCRdb's version includes in-frame clones alone and lacks a portion of them. V and J calls and clone size are given by that table; D and trimming were obtained from the DNA. The data hold about 250,000 clones, with 70% to 85% observed a single time. The length of the CDR3 is 13 residues. Trimming shortened V by 6 bases and J by 3 bases, and 10 bases separated the two germline ends. Germline-derived CDR1 and CDR2 are SGHVS and FQNEAQ. The rearrangement uses TRBV7-8 and TRBJ2-3; D remains unclear. The source is an older man with acute or convalescent COVID-19. Sequencing was carried out using peripheral blood. The CDR3 bases are TGTGCCAGCAGTGCGGCGCGGACAGATACGCAGTATTTT. Protein: CASSAARTDTQYF.